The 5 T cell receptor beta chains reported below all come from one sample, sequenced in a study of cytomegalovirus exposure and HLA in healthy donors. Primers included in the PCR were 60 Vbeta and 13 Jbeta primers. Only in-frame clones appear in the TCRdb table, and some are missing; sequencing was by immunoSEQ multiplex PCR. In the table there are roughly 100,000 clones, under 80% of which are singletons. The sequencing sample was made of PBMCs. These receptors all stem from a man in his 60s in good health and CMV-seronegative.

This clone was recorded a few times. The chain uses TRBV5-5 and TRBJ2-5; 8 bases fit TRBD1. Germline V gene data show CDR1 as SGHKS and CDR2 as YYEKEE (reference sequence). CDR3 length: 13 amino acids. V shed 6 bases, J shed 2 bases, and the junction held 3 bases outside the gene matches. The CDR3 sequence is CASTNRGQETQYF. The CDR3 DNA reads TGTGCCAGCACCAACAGGGGGCAAGAGACCCAGTACTTC.

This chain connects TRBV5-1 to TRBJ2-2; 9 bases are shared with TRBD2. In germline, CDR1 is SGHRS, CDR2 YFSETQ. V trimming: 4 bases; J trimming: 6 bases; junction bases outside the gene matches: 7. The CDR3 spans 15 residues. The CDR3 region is CASSPWVAGAGELFF. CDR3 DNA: TGCGCCAGCAGCCCTTGGGTAGCGGGGGCCGGGGAGCTGTTTTTT.

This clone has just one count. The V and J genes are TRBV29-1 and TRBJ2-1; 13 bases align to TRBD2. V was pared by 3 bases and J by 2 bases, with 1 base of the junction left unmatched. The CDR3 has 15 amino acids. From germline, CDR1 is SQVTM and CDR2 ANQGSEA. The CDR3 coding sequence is TGCAGCGTTGACGGGACTAGCGGGGCCTACAATGAGCAGTTCTTC. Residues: CSVDGTSGAYNEQFF.

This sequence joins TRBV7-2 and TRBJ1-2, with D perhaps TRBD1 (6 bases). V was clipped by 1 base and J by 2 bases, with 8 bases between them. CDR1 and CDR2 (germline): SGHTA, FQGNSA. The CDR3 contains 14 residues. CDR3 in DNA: TGTGCCAGCAGCTTAGTGACAGGAAACTATGGCTACACCTTC. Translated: CASSLVTGNYGYTF.

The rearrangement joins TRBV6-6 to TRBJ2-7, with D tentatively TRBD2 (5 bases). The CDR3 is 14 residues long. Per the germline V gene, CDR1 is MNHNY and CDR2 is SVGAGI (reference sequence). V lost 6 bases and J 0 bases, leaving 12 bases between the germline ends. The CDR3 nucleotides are TGTGCCAGCAGCCTTAGCGTACCCTCCTACGAGCAGTACTTC. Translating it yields CASSLSVPSYEQYF.